This T cell receptor beta chain was identified during a study of CD8 T cells in Susac syndrome. CDR3 size: 15 residues. The germline CDR1 and CDR2 sequences are SGHDN and FVKESK. V was cut by 1 base and J by 4 bases, with 11 bases left in between. When the RNA was reverse transcribed, random hexamers were used with an input of about 0.5 to 1 ug. Coverage of TCR beta CDR3 amplification by immunoSEQ multiplex PCR extended to 54 Vbeta and 13 Jbeta. TCRdb redid the calling of the immunoSEQ multiplex PCR reads with MiXCR, one entry per CDR3 protein. This sample yields under 150,000 distinct CDR3 sequences, of which roughly 94% are seen a single time; more than 0.14% belongs to the top ten. CD8+ and CD4+ T cells were negatively isolated; TEMRA cells were FACS-enriched.

J is TRBJ1-5 and V is TRBV14; D possibly corresponds to TRBD1 (5 bases). Specimen: CD4+ T cells from PBMCs. The origin of this receptor is a human donor with Susac syndrome. The CDR3 here is CASSQAGGPNQPQHF. In DNA form, the CDR3 reads TGTGCCAGCAGCCAAGCGGGGGGACCTAATCAGCCCCAGCATTTT.